This is a list of T cell receptor beta chains from one sample in a study of shared clonotypes between healthy human individuals. Sequencing used immunoSEQ multiplex PCR; TCRdb keeps in-frame clones, though not all of them. This table holds a few million clones, approximately 95% found once. The sample taken for sequencing was naive CD4+ T cells from PBMCs. The source of these receptors is a man between 18 and 35 years old in good health. Some clones in this sample may be carry-over from other donors' samples. The CDR3 runs from the conserved cysteine through the conserved F or W. Fields, in order: D gene, V gene, clone size, J gene, CDR3 DNA, CDR3 protein. The D gene is left open where the match is weak. Expanded clones are given a class, and other clones once, few, many or no size at all.

D gene: TRBD1; V gene: TRBV25-1; clone size: -; J gene: TRBJ2-4; CDR3 DNA: TGTGCCAGCAGTGACCCCGGGACAGGGGACAACATTCAGTACTTC; CDR3 protein: CASSDPGTGDNIQYF
D gene: TRBD1; V gene: TRBV18; clone size: -; J gene: TRBJ1-1; CDR3 DNA: TGTGCCAGCTCTCGGGACAGGGCGGACACTGAAGCTTTCTTT; CDR3 protein: CASSRDRADTEAFF
D gene: TRBD1; V gene: TRBV4-2; clone size: -; J gene: TRBJ1-4; CDR3 DNA: TGTGCCAGCAGCCAAGAGCCGGGACAGATAAATGAAAAACTGTTTTTT; CDR3 protein: CASSQEPGQINEKLFF
D gene: -; V gene: TRBV28; clone size: -; J gene: TRBJ2-7; CDR3 DNA: TGTGCCAGCAGTGGTCCGACAGTCACCTACGAGCAGTACTTC; CDR3 protein: CASSGPTVTYEQYF
D gene: -; V gene: TRBV29-1; clone size: once; J gene: TRBJ2-1; CDR3 DNA: TGCAGCGTTGAAGATCGGAGACAGTCCTACAATGAGCAGTTCTTC; CDR3 protein: CSVEDRRQSYNEQFF
D gene: -; V gene: TRBV4-3; clone size: -; J gene: TRBJ2-1; CDR3 DNA: TGCGCCAGCAGCCAAGATTGGCGACTAACGGCCTACAATGAGCAGTTCTTC; CDR3 protein: CASSQDWRLTAYNEQFF
D gene: -; V gene: TRBV15; clone size: -; J gene: TRBJ2-1; CDR3 DNA: TGTGCCACCAGCGACGGTCAATATCGGGATGAGCAGTTCTTC; CDR3 protein: CATSDGQYRDEQFF
D gene: -; V gene: TRBV7-7; clone size: -; J gene: TRBJ1-1; CDR3 DNA: TGTGCCAGCAGCTTTTCCGTGGGCACTGAAGCTTTCTTT; CDR3 protein: CASSFSVGTEAFF
D gene: -; V gene: TRBV6-5; clone size: -; J gene: TRBJ2-5; CDR3 DNA: TGTGCCAGCAAATGGGTAGGGTTGGGGGAAGAGACCCAGTACTTC; CDR3 protein: CASKWVGLGEETQYF
D gene: TRBD2; V gene: TRBV7-3; clone size: -; J gene: TRBJ2-3; CDR3 DNA: TGTGCCAGCAGCCCCGAGGGACTAGCGGGAGAAGATACGCAGTATTTT; CDR3 protein: CASSPEGLAGEDTQYF
D gene: -; V gene: TRBV7-2; clone size: once; J gene: TRBJ1-1; CDR3 DNA: TGTGCCAGCAGCACCCGAGGGGGGTGGGGCACTGAAGCTTTCTTT; CDR3 protein: CASSTRGGWGTEAFF
D gene: TRBD2; V gene: TRBV5-1; clone size: -; J gene: TRBJ2-6; CDR3 DNA: TGCGCCAGCAGCACCTTTATAGCGGGAGCCTTATCTGGGGCCAACGTCCTGACTTTC; CDR3 protein: CASSTFIAGALSGANVLTF
D gene: -; V gene: TRBV28; clone size: -; J gene: TRBJ2-5; CDR3 DNA: TGTGCCAGCAGTCCCACGGGCGAGACCCAGTACTTC; CDR3 protein: CASSPTGETQYF